The next 24 T cell receptor beta chains were all read from a single sample in a study of resident and recirculating memory T cells in vitiligo. Some clones are missing from TCRdb's copy, which holds only in-frame ones; the method was immunoSEQ multiplex PCR. The top ten hold over 4.5% of the sample, which has more than 65,000 clones, roughly nine tenths seen once. The specimen was blood. The receptors were sampled from a male donor with vitiligo.

For the CDR3, the DNA is TGTGCCAGCAGTTCCGCCGGGACAGGGGTAACTGAAGCTTTCTTT. Translation gives CASSSAGTGVTEAFF. The rearrangement links TRBV28 to TRBJ1-1, with 10 positions matching TRBD1. The CDR3 covers 15 residues. Per the germline V gene, CDR1 is MDHEN and CDR2 is SYDVKM. J lost 5 bases, V lost 4 bases, and 7 bases had no gene match.

This chain joins TRBV6-5 and TRBJ2-7; tentatively, D is TRBD2 (7 bases). V dropped 7 bases and J dropped 5 bases, with 21 bases sitting between them. Germline loops: CDR1 MNHEY, CDR2 SVGAGI. This CDR3 has 15 amino acids. The CDR3 region has the DNA TGTGCCAGCACTTCCCAAGCGGGGTCAGGGGACGAGCAGTACTTC. It is translated as CASTSQAGSGDEQYF.

The rearrangement uses TRBV4-3 and TRBJ2-4; D gene ambiguous. V was pared by 1 base and J by 0 bases, with 10 bases between. CDR1 and CDR2 from the germline V gene are LGHNA and YSLEER. This CDR3 contains 16 residues. CDR3 sequence reads: CASSQGSGLAKNIQYF. The CDR3 DNA reads TGCGCCAGCAGCCAAGGAAGTGGCCTAGCCAAAAACATTCAGTACTTC.

The table lists this clone with a few counts. The CDR3 DNA sequence: TGTGCCACCAGACAGGGGAATCAGCCCCAGCATTTT. Translated: CATRQGNQPQHF. The V and J genes are TRBV6-5 and TRBJ1-5; 8 bases are shared with TRBD1. Looked up from germline, CDR1 is MNHEY and CDR2 is SVGAGI. Germline trimming cut 10 bases from V and 4 bases from J; bases unmatched to any gene: 3. This CDR3 is 12 amino acids long.

In its sample, this clone was seen a few times. This chain links TRBV4-1 with TRBJ2-2; 7 bases fit TRBD1. The CDR3 is 15 residues long. The ends lost 5 bases at V and 8 bases at J; junction bases unmatched: 11. The germline CDR1 and CDR2 sequences are MGHRA and YSYEKL. Written as DNA, the CDR3 is TGCGCCAGCAGCTTCAGGGACAGCGGCAGTGGGGAGCTGTTTTTT. It is translated as CASSFRDSGSGELFF.

V gene TRBV5-8 combines with J gene TRBJ2-7, with D maybe TRBD2 (6 bases). Germline-derived CDR1 and CDR2 are SGHTS and YDEGEE. Trimming removed 4 bases from V and 6 bases from J, with 23 bases in between. This CDR3 has 16 residues. The chain's CDR3 is CASSPRRGSPHGEQYF. CDR3 bases: TGTGCCAGCAGCCCCCGGCGGGGATCCCCCCACGGCGAGCAGTACTTC.

The chain has TRBV29-1 and TRBJ2-1, with 8 bases fitting TRBD2. With V trimmed by 4 bases and J by 4 bases, 6 bases remained unmatched. Germline CDR1 reads SQVTM; CDR2 reads ANQGSEA. CDR3 length equals 14 residues. CDR3 residues: CSVVTGGGYNEQFF. CDR3 bases: TGCAGCGTTGTTACGGGGGGGGGTTACAATGAGCAGTTCTTC.

The chain links TRBV5-1 to TRBJ2-3, with TRBD1 matching 7 bases. CDR3 length equals 15 residues. The ends lost 4 bases at V and 0 bases at J; junction bases unmatched: 5. Looked up from germline, CDR1 is SGHRS and CDR2 is YFSETQ. The CDR3 is CASSHTGESTDTQYF. The CDR3 DNA reads TGCGCCAGCAGCCACACAGGGGAAAGCACAGATACGCAGTATTTT.

The chain employs TRBV2 and TRBJ1-4, with D hard to call. V lost 11 bases and J 3 bases, leaving 10 bases between the germline ends. Germline CDR1 reads SNHLY; CDR2 reads FYNNEI. The CDR3 runs 12 residues. In DNA, the CDR3 is TGTGCCTCTGGGAGTTCTAATGAAAAACTGTTTTTT. This codes for CASGSSNEKLFF.

The chain recombines TRBV15 with TRBJ1-5; D ambiguous. CDR1 and CDR2 (germline): LNHNV, YYDKDF (reference sequence). The length of the CDR3 is 15 residues. V gave up 1 base and J gave up 2 bases, with 9 bases separating them. The CDR3 loop is CATSRGGNRNQPQHF. In DNA, the CDR3 is TGTGCCACCAGCAGAGGAGGGAATCGCAATCAGCCCCAGCATTTT.

The rearrangement uses TRBV7-6 and TRBJ2-1, with D unresolved. V lost 6 bases and J lost 9, with 9 bases in between. CDR3 length: 11 residues. Germline CDR1 SGHVS, CDR2 FNYEAQ. The CDR3 loop is CASSLTGEQFF. The CDR3 nucleotides are TGTGCCAGCAGTTTGACGGGTGAGCAGTTCTTC.

The chain's CDR3 is CASSIRSTEIQYF. CDR3 DNA: TGTGCCAGTAGTATCCGATCGACTGAAATTCAGTACTTC. This sequence joins TRBV19 and TRBJ2-4; D call uncertain. The V end was cut by 3 bases, the J end by 10 bases, with 13 bases between. In germline, CDR1 is LNHDA, CDR2 SQIVND (reference sequence). CDR3 length: 13 amino acids. Full variable domain (missing parts from reference TRBV19 and TRBJ2-4): DGGITQSPKYLFRKEGQNVTLSCEQNLNHDAMYWYRQDPGQGLRLIYYSQIVNDFQKGDIAEGYSVSREKKESFPLTVTSAQKNPTAFYLCASSIRSTEIQYFGAGTRLSVL.

The sample holds one count of this clone. The chain uses TRBV10-3 and TRBJ2-7; 11 nucleotides align to TRBD1. The ends lost 6 bases at V and 5 bases at J; junction bases unmatched: 6. The CDR3 is 14 amino acids. Germline V gene lookup returns CDR1 ENHRY and CDR2 SYGVKD. This chain's CDR3 is CAISGQGAGNEQYF. DNA of the CDR3: TGTGCCATCAGCGGACAGGGGGCTGGGAACGAGCAGTACTTC.

V usage is TRBV11-2 and J usage is TRBJ1-2; D is undetermined. Germline V gene sequence: CDR1 SGHAT, CDR2 FQNNGV. V dropped 4 bases and J dropped 6 bases, with 18 bases sitting between them. CDR3 length equals 15 residues. CDR3 coding DNA: TGTGCCAGCAGCTCCAAAAACATTCAGTACGATGGCTACACCTTC. It specifies CASSSKNIQYDGYTF.

The chain joins TRBV14 to TRBJ2-1; 7 bases fit TRBD1. Trimming took 1 base from V and 5 from J; bases not matched to a gene: 5. CDR1 and CDR2 from the germline V gene are SGHDN and FVKESK. This CDR3 has 15 amino acids. CDR3 DNA sequence: TGTGCCAGCAGCCAAGTCGGGACAGAGAACAATGAGCAGTTCTTC. Amino acid sequence: CASSQVGTENNEQFF.

The chain uses TRBV7-9 and TRBJ1-2, with D perhaps TRBD1 (6 bases). The germline V and J ends were trimmed by 2 bases and 6 bases, with 10 bases remaining between them. CDR3 size: 13 residues. Germline values: CDR1 SEHNR, CDR2 FQNEAQ (reference sequence). The CDR3 DNA reads as TGTGCCAGCAGCTTAATTGGGGGCGATGGCTACACCTTC. Its protein is CASSLIGGDGYTF.

This clone was detected once. The chain couples TRBV5-1 to TRBJ1-2; perhaps TRBD1 as D (5 bases). V shed 6 bases and J shed 7 bases, with 10 bases lying between them. The CDR3 loop spans 11 amino acids. The V gene's germline CDR1 is SGHRS and CDR2 YFSETQ. In DNA form, the CDR3 reads TGCGCCAGCACCGGGGGACGTGGCTACACCTTC. This translates into CASTGGRGYTF.

This chain uses TRBV7-2 with TRBJ1-5, with D unclear. From germline, CDR1 is SGHTA and CDR2 FQGNSA. The CDR3 extends over 15 amino acids. V was pared by 5 bases and J by 2 bases, with 13 bases between. CDR3 protein: CASSLSDGGNQPQHF. The DNA for the CDR3 is TGTGCCAGCAGCCTCTCGGACGGGGGCAATCAGCCCCAGCATTTT. Full variable domain (rest looked up from reference TRBV7-2 and TRBJ1-5): GAGVSQSPSNKVTEKGKDVELRCDPISGHTALYWYRQSLGQGLEFLIYFQGNSAPDKSGLPSDRFSAERTGGSVSTLTIQRTQQEDSAVYLCASSLSDGGNQPQHFGDGTRLSIL.

This chain joins TRBV5-4 and TRBJ2-4; D is unclear. V was pared by 0 bases and J by 0 bases, with 13 bases between. The CDR3 is 17 residues long. CDR1 and CDR2 from the germline V gene are SGHNT and YYREEE (reference sequence). CDR3 bases: TGTGCCAGCAGCTTGGCCGGCCAGGCCATAGCCAAAAACATTCAGTACTTC. Translated, it gives CASSLAGQAIAKNIQYF.

The rearrangement joins TRBV19 to TRBJ2-4, with D perhaps matching TRBD1 (6 bases). CDR3 size: 11 residues. V was cut by 5 bases and J by 11 bases, with 10 bases left in between. Germline V gene sequence: CDR1 LNHDA, CDR2 SQIVND (reference sequence). The CDR3 nucleotides read TGTGCCAGTAGTTCCGGGACACTTCAGTACTTC. It codes for CASSSGTLQYF. Combining the CDR3 with reference TRBV19 and TRBJ2-4 gives the whole variable domain DGGITQSPKYLFRKEGQNVTLSCEQNLNHDAMYWYRQDPGQGLRLIYYSQIVNDFQKGDIAEGYSVSREKKESFPLTVTSAQKNPTAFYLCASSSGTLQYFGAGTRLSVL.

The J gene is TRBJ1-2, the V gene TRBV5-1; D is unresolved. V lost 10 bases, J lost 5 bases, and 18 bases lay in between. The CDR3 has 13 amino acids. Per the germline V gene, CDR1 is SGHRS and CDR2 is YFSETQ. CDR3 DNA: TGCGCCTCCTCCGGAGGGCTCGGATATGGCTACACCTTC. Its translation: CASSGGLGYGYTF.

The sample holds one count of this clone. This rearrangement joins TRBV5-4 to TRBJ2-5; weak D call: TRBD1 (5 bases). CDR1 and CDR2 (germline): SGHNT, YYREEE (reference sequence). The V end was cut by 1 base, the J end by 5 bases, with 15 bases between. The CDR3 is 15 residues long. The CDR3 DNA sequence: TGTGCCAGCAGCTTGCTGGGCAGGGTGGTCGAGACCCAGTACTTC. It codes for CASSLLGRVVETQYF.

In nucleotides, the CDR3 is TGTGCCAGCAGCCCCTCTAGCGGGGGGCCCCGGGCCCAAGAGACCCAGTACTTC. This codes for CASSPSSGGPRAQETQYF. The rearrangement links TRBV5-6 to TRBJ2-5, with TRBD2 identical over 11 bases. The CDR3 contains 18 residues. The ends lost 4 bases at V and 1 base at J; junction bases unmatched: 12. The V gene's germline CDR1 is SGHDT and CDR2 YYEEEE.

This clone was detected only once. The rearrangement joins TRBV7-9 to TRBJ1-6; 9 bases line up with TRBD1. The length of the CDR3 is 16 residues. The trim removed 2 bases at V and 7 bases at J, leaving 6 bases unmatched. Germline CDR1 and CDR2: SEHNR and FQNEAQ (reference sequence). CDR3 residues: CASSLWGQGPNSPLHF. The DNA for the CDR3 is TGTGCCAGCAGCTTATGGGGACAGGGACCGAATTCACCCCTCCACTTT.